Presented here are 17 T cell receptor beta chains from one specimen sequenced in a study of lymphopenia after photon versus proton radiotherapy. Here immunoSEQ multiplex PCR was the method, and the copy in TCRdb shows in-frame clones only, minus some. The table lists around 23,000 clones, 85% to 95% of them singletons. The material sequenced was peripheral blood, taken from a patient treated with proton-based radiotherapy. Source of these receptors: a woman between 65 and 79 years old with pancreatic cancer. Some clones in this sample may be carry-over from other donors' samples.

The genes are TRBV5-6 and TRBJ1-2, with TRBD1 matching 8 bases. CDR3 length: 13 residues. The V gene's germline CDR1 is SGHDT and CDR2 YYEEEE. V lost 2 bases, J lost 7 bases, and 4 bases stayed unmatched. CDR3: CASSFTTGVGYTF. The CDR3 coding sequence is TGTGCCAGCAGCTTTACGACAGGGGTTGGCTACACCTTC.

In DNA, the CDR3 is TGTGCCAGCCGCCCCCTGCGGGAGGTGAGTGAGCAGTACTTC. Residues: CASRPLREVSEQYF. The chain recombines TRBV27 with TRBJ2-7; 8 bases fit TRBD2. The CDR3 covers 14 residues. The V gene end was trimmed by 8 bases and the J gene end by 7 bases; junction bases not matched to a gene: 13. Germline-derived CDR1 and CDR2 are MNHEY and SMNVEV (reference sequence).

This chain connects TRBV5-1 to TRBJ2-5; tentatively, D is TRBD1 or TRBD2 (5 bases each). The CDR3 extends over 15 amino acids. Germline-derived CDR1 and CDR2 are SGHRS and YFSETQ. Trimming stripped 4 bases from V and 2 bases from J, with 15 bases between. The CDR3 coding sequence is TGCGCCAGCAGCAGGAGTTGGGACCATCAAGAGACCCAGTACTTC. Encoded protein: CASSRSWDHQETQYF.

The V gene is TRBV27, the J gene TRBJ2-6; 7 bases align to TRBD2. The CDR3 extends over 17 amino acids. Looked up from germline, CDR1 is MNHEY and CDR2 is SMNVEV (reference sequence). Unmatched junction bases numbered 8, after V lost 6 bases and J lost 0 bases. The CDR3 reads CASRTRGGGSGANVLTF. The CDR3 nucleotides are TGTGCCAGCAGAACCCGGGGCGGGGGCTCTGGGGCCAACGTCCTGACTTTC.

The chain recombines TRBV29-1 with TRBJ2-5; the D gene is possibly TRBD1 (5 bases). The CDR3 sequence is 13 residues long. Looked up from germline, CDR1 is SQVTM and CDR2 is ANQGSEA. V dropped 4 bases and J dropped 4 bases, with 13 bases sitting between them. For the CDR3, the DNA is TGCAGCGTTGGGGCAGGGATCGCAGAGACCCAGTACTTC. Its translation: CSVGAGIAETQYF.

The CDR3 nucleotides are TGTGCCAGCATCCCTGGGGACAGGGGTCCCGCGGCCACTGAAGCTTTCTTT. The encoded protein is CASIPGDRGPAATEAFF. The V gene is TRBV28, the J gene TRBJ1-1, with 10 bases identical to TRBD1. The V segment lost 7 bases and the J segment 4 bases; nucleotides outside the gene matches: 15. From germline, CDR1 is MDHEN and CDR2 SYDVKM. The CDR3 is made up of 17 amino acids.

The V call is TRBV5-1, the J call TRBJ2-3; 14 bases agree with TRBD2. The CDR3 contains 16 residues. Per the germline V gene, CDR1 is SGHRS and CDR2 is YFSETQ. The junction had 4 bases not matched to a gene; V was cut back by 4 bases and J by 3 bases. The CDR3, as DNA: TGCGCCAGCAGCCCGGGACTAGCGGGAGAGACAGATACGCAGTATTTT. Amino acid sequence: CASSPGLAGETDTQYF.

The genes are TRBV6-6 and TRBJ1-3; unclear D gene. The CDR3 runs 16 residues. CDR1 and CDR2 from the germline V gene are MNHNY and SVGAGI (reference sequence). Trimming cost V 2 bases and J 0 bases, with 11 bases left between them. CDR3 DNA: TGTGCCAGCAGTTACAGGGTACCACCCTCTGGAAACACCATATATTTT. This codes for CASSYRVPPSGNTIYF.

The rearrangement links TRBV19 to TRBJ2-5, with 7 bases identical to TRBD2. The CDR3 is 15 amino acids. With 6 bases clipped from V and 2 bases from J, the junction kept 9 bases outside the gene matches. CDR1 and CDR2 from the germline V gene are LNHDA and SQIVND (reference sequence). The CDR3 reads CASSPGLPSQETQYF. CDR3 in DNA: TGTGCCAGTAGCCCGGGACTACCTTCACAAGAGACCCAGTACTTC.

This clone came up once. This chain uses TRBV6-1 with TRBJ1-2, with a possible D match to TRBD1 (6 bases). CDR1 and CDR2 (germline): MNHNS, SASEGT. With 6 bases removed from V and 4 bases from J, the gap between germline ends came to 15 bases. The CDR3 totals 14 residues. The CDR3 DNA follows: TGTGCCAGCAGCCCCCGACAGGTCCTCTATGGCTACACCTTC. The encoded protein is CASSPRQVLYGYTF.

This clone was observed a few times. The chain joins TRBV6-1 to TRBJ1-5, with D possibly matching TRBD1 (6 bases). V was trimmed by 2 bases and J by 5 bases, leaving 16 bases between them. The CDR3 extends over 16 amino acids. CDR1 and CDR2 from the germline V gene are MNHNS and SASEGT. CDR3 sequence reads: CASSEQGGNLYQPQHF. CDR3 bases: TGTGCCAGCAGTGAACAAGGGGGAAACCTCTATCAGCCCCAGCATTTT.

The gene calls are TRBV18 and TRBJ2-3, with 8 bases lining up with TRBD1. Germline CDR1 and CDR2: KGHSH and LQKENI. V was clipped by 6 bases and J by 0 bases; unmatched bases: 5. The CDR3 covers 15 residues. The CDR3, as DNA: TGTGCCAGCTCCCAGAGACAGGGGAGCACAGATACGCAGTATTTT. Its translation: CASSQRQGSTDTQYF.

The chain joins TRBV6-1 to TRBJ2-3, with 12 positions matching TRBD2. The CDR3 spans 16 residues. V lost 4 bases, J lost 3 bases, and 5 bases stayed unmatched. Germline CDR1 MNHNS, CDR2 SASEGT. The CDR3 DNA is TGTGCCAGCAGTGCCCTGACTAGCGGGAGTACAGATACGCAGTATTTT. Translating it yields CASSALTSGSTDTQYF.

CDR3 sequence (DNA): TGTGCCAGCAGTCCGGACCTCCTAGCGCCGTTGGGCAATGAGCAGTTCTTC. As protein: CASSPDLLAPLGNEQFF. The rearrangement joins TRBV28 to TRBJ2-1, with D possibly matching TRBD2 (6 bases). CDR3 length: 17 amino acids. CDR1 and CDR2 (germline): MDHEN, SYDVKM. The V end was cut by 5 bases, the J end by 6 bases, with 23 bases between.

The gene calls are TRBV14 and TRBJ1-1; D not certain. Trimming removed 1 base from V and 1 base from J, with 16 bases in between. The CDR3 length is 17 residues. Germline V lookup: CDR1 SGHDN, CDR2 FVKESK. CDR3: CASSQGLNRIPNTEAFF. The CDR3 region has the DNA TGTGCCAGCAGCCAAGGGTTGAATAGAATTCCGAACACTGAAGCTTTCTTT.

This clone was found once. V and J are TRBV11-2 and TRBJ1-6; D is unresolved. Germline CDR1 reads SGHAT; CDR2 reads FQNNGV. V was trimmed by 2 bases and J by 4 bases, leaving 0 bases between them. The CDR3 has 12 residues. DNA for the CDR3: TGTGCCAGCAGCTTATATAATTCACCCCTCCACTTT. Translation gives CASSLYNSPLHF. Full variable domain (outside the CDR3, taken from reference TRBV11-2 and TRBJ1-6): EAGVAQSPRYKIIEKRQSVAFWCNPISGHATLYWYQQILGQGPKLLIQFQNNGVVDDSQLPKDRFSAERLKGVDSTLKIQPAKLEDSAVYLCASSLYNSPLHFGNGTRLTVT.

The V and J genes are TRBV7-9 and TRBJ1-2; D remains ambiguous. CDR1 and CDR2 from the germline V gene are SEHNR and FQNEAQ (reference sequence). The CDR3 has 14 amino acids. V shed 5 bases and J shed 4 bases, with 14 bases lying between them. The CDR3 nucleotides are TGTGCCAGCAGCATCGACACAGCAAGCTATGGCTACACCTTC. It translates to CASSIDTASYGYTF.